Presented here are 7 T cell receptor beta chains from one specimen sequenced in a study of T cells in localized non-small cell lung cancer. Here immunoSEQ multiplex PCR was the method, and the copy in TCRdb shows in-frame clones only, minus some. This repertoire shows approximately 2,500 clones, around 20% found once; its top ten account for around 7.7%. Sequencing was performed on lung tumor tissue, taken before any cancer treatment. The receptors were sampled from a male donor aged 60 or over with stage III squamous cell lung carcinoma.

The gene calls are TRBV10-3 and TRBJ1-3, with 7 positions matching TRBD1. This CDR3 spans 15 amino acids. Germline CDR1 reads ENHRY; CDR2 reads SYGVKD. The trim removed 0 bases at V and 1 base at J, leaving 0 bases unmatched. The CDR3 DNA is TGTGCCATCAGTGAGTCGACAGGGTCTGGAAACACCATATATTTT. It translates to CAISESTGSGNTIYF.

The chain links TRBV19 to TRBJ2-5; D perhaps matches TRBD1 (6 bases). V lost 3 bases and J lost 4, with 15 bases in between. Germline assignment: CDR1 LNHDA and CDR2 SQIVND (reference sequence). The CDR3 covers 15 residues. This CDR3 reads CASSILGGRGETQYF. Here the CDR3 DNA reads TGTGCCAGTAGTATCCTAGGGGGAAGAGGAGAGACCCAGTACTTC.

This clone was observed a handful of times. The chain carries TRBV11-3 and TRBJ2-2; 9 bases match TRBD2. Germline values: CDR1 SGHNT, CDR2 YENEEA. The V and J ends lost 5 bases and 5 bases, in that order; junction bases with no gene match: 6. This CDR3 has 15 residues. For the CDR3, the DNA is TGTGCCAGCAGCCTCCTAGCGGGGTTAACCGGGGAGCTGTTTTTT. Translation gives CASSLLAGLTGELFF.

This clone was seen only a few times. This sequence joins TRBV9 and TRBJ1-3; 8 bases match TRBD1. The CDR3 has 16 residues. The V segment lost 4 bases and the J segment 2 bases; nucleotides outside the gene matches: 8. Per the germline V gene, CDR1 is SGDLS and CDR2 is YYNGEE. The CDR3 DNA reads as TGTGCCAGCAGCCCCAGGACAGGGAATGCTGGAAACACCATATATTTT. Translated: CASSPRTGNAGNTIYF.

Judged by abundance, this clone is medium-sized. The V and J genes are TRBV11-3 and TRBJ1-1; 8 bases map to TRBD1. The CDR3 extends over 16 amino acids. V was pared by 5 bases and J by 0 bases, with 8 bases of the junction left unmatched. The germline V gene has CDR1 SGHNT and CDR2 YENEEA. CDR3 sequence reads: CASSASTGAVNTEAFF. In DNA, the CDR3 is TGTGCCAGCAGCGCGTCGACAGGGGCTGTGAACACTGAAGCTTTCTTT.

In this sample, this clone turned up a few times. This rearrangement joins TRBV6-8 to TRBJ1-2, with D unclear. The germline V and J ends were trimmed by 2 bases and 2 bases, with 9 bases remaining between them. The length of the CDR3 is 14 residues. Germline CDR1 MNHGY, CDR2 SAAAGT. The CDR3 loop reads CASSYGSGNYGYTF. In DNA, the CDR3 is TGTGCCAGCAGTTACGGTTCGGGGAACTATGGCTACACCTTC.

The chain couples TRBV15 to TRBJ1-4; D remains ambiguous. The CDR3 contains 17 residues. Looked up from germline, CDR1 is LNHNV and CDR2 is YYDKDF (reference sequence). V dropped 2 bases and J dropped 0 bases, with 13 bases sitting between them. This CDR3 is CATSRNGPIATNEKLFF. CDR3 coding DNA: TGTGCCACCAGCAGAAACGGACCGATTGCAACTAATGAAAAACTGTTTTTT.